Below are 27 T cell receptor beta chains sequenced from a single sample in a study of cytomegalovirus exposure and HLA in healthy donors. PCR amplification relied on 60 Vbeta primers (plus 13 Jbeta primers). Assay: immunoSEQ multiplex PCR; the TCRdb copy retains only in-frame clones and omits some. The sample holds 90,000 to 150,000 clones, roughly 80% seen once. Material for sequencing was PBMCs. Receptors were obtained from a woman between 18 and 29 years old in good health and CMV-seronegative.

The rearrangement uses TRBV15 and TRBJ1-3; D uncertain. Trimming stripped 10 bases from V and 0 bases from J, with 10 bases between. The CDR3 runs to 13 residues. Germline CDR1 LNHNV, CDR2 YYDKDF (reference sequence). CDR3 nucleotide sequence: TGTGCCATACGAGGGAGCTCTGGAAACACCATATATTTT. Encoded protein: CAIRGSSGNTIYF. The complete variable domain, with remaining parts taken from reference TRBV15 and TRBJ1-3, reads DAMVIQNPRYQVTQFGKPVTLSCSQTLNHNVMYWYQQKSSQAPKLLFHYYDKDFNNEADTPDNFQSRRPNTSFCFLDIRSPGLGDTAMYLCAIRGSSGNTIYFGEGSWLTVV.

For the CDR3, the DNA is TGTGCTAGTGGAAAGAGCGGGAGTCGGGAGACCCAGTACTTC. Translation: CASGKSGSRETQYF. J is TRBJ2-5 and V is TRBV12-5; 8 nucleotides line up with TRBD2. CDR3 length equals 14 residues. Trimming cost V 6 bases and J 5 bases; bases outside gene matches: 8. CDR1 is LGHNT and CDR2 is FRNRAP in the germline V gene.

The CDR3 coding sequence is TGCGCCAGCAGCCGGGATCAGGACCTGGGCTACACCTTC. It specifies CASSRDQDLGYTF. The rearrangement uses TRBV5-1 and TRBJ1-2; no clear D gene. This CDR3 comprises 13 residues. V gave up 4 bases and J gave up 8 bases, with 15 bases separating them. Germline V gene sequence: CDR1 SGHRS, CDR2 YFSETQ.

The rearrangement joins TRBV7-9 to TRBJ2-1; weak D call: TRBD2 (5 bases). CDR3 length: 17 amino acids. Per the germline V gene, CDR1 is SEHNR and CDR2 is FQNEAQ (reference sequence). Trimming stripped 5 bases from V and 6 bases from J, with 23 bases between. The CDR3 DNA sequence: TGTGCCAGCAGCCCCCATAGTCCGGGCGACGGAGGCAATGAGCAGTTCTTC. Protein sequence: CASSPHSPGDGGNEQFF.

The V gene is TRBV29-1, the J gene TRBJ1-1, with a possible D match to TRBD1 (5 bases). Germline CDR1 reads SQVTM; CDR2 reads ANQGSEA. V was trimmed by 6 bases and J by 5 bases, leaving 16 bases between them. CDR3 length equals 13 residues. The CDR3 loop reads CSVAPTGSTEAFF. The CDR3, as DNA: TGCAGCGTAGCACCTACAGGCTCGACTGAAGCTTTCTTT.

CDR3 residues: CASSVRTGEAYEQYF. DNA for the CDR3: TGTGCCAGCAGCGTTCGGACAGGGGAAGCCTACGAGCAGTACTTC. The rearrangement links TRBV5-4 to TRBJ2-7; 9 nucleotides agree with TRBD1. The CDR3 spans 15 residues. Germline trimming cut 4 bases from V and 2 bases from J; bases unmatched to any gene: 7. In germline, CDR1 is SGHNT, CDR2 YYREEE (reference sequence).

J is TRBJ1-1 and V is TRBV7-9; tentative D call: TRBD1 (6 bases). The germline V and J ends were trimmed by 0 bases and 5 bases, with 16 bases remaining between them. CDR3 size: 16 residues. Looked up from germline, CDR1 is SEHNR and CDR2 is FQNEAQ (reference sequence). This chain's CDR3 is CASSLASPGAGTEAFF. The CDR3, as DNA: TGTGCCAGCAGCTTAGCTAGCCCAGGGGCCGGGACTGAAGCTTTCTTT.

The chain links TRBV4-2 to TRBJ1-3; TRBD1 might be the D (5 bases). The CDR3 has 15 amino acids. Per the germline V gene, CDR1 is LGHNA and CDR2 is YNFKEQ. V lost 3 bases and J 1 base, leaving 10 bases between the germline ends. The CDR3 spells CASSQEGLSGNTIYF. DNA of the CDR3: TGTGCCAGCAGCCAGGAGGGGTTATCTGGAAACACCATATATTTT.

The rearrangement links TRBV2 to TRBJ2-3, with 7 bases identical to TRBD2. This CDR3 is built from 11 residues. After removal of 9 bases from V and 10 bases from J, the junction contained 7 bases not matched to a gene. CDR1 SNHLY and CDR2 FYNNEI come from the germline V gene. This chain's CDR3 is CASKSGDPQYF. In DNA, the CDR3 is TGTGCCAGTAAAAGCGGGGATCCGCAGTATTTT.

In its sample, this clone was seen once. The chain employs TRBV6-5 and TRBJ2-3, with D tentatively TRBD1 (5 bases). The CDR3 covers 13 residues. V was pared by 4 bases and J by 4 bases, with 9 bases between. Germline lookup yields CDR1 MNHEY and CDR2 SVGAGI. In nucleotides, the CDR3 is TGTGCCAGCAGTTTTTTCAGGGCAGATACGCAGTATTTT. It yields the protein CASSFFRADTQYF.

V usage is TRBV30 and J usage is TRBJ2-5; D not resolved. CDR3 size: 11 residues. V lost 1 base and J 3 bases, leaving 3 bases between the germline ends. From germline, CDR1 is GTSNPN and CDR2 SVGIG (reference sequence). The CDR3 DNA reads TGTGCCTGGAGTGCCAAAGAGACCCAGTACTTC. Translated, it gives CAWSAKETQYF.

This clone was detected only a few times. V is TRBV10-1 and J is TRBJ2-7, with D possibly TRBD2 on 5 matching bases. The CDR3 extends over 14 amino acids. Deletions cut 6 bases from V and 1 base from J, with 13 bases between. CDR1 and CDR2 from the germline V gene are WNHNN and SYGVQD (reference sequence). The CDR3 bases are TGCGCCAGCAGCGGTTCTAGCTCTTCCTACGAGCAGTACTTC. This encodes CASSGSSSSYEQYF.

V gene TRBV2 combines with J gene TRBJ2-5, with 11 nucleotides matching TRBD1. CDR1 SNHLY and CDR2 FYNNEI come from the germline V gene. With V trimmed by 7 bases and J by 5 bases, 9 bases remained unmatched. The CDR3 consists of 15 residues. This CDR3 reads CASKFLGQGAETQYF. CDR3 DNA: TGTGCCAGCAAATTTCTCGGACAGGGGGCCGAGACCCAGTACTTC. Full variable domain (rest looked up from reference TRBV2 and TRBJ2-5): EPEVTQTPSHQVTQMGQEVILRCVPISNHLYFYWYRQILGQKVEFLVSFYNNEISEKSEIFDDQFSVERPDGSNFTLKIRSTKLEDSAMYFCASKFLGQGAETQYFGPGTRLLVL.

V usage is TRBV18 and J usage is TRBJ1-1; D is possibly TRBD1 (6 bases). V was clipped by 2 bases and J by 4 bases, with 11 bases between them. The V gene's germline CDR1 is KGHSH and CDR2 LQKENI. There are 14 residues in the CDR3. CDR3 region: CASSPAGAATEAFF. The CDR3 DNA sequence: TGTGCCAGCTCACCAGCAGGGGCGGCCACTGAAGCTTTCTTT.

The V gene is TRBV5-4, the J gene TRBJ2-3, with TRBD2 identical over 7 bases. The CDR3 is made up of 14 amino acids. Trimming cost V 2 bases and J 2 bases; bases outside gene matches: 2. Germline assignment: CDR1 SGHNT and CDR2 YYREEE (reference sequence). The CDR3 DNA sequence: TGTGCCAGCAGCTTTGGGACTAACACAGATACGCAGTATTTT. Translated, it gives CASSFGTNTDTQYF. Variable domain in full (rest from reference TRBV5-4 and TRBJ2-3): ETGVTQSPTHLIKTRGQQVTLRCSSQSGHNTVSWYQQALGQGPQFIFQYYREEENGRGNFPPRFSGLQFPNYSSELNVNALELDDSALYLCASSFGTNTDTQYFGPGTRLTVL.

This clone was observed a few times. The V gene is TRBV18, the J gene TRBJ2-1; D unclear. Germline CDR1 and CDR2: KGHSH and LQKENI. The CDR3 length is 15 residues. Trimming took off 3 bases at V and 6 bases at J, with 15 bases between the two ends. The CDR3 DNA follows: TGTGCCAGCTCACCGTCCATTCAATCAATCAATGAGCAGTTCTTC. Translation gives CASSPSIQSINEQFF.

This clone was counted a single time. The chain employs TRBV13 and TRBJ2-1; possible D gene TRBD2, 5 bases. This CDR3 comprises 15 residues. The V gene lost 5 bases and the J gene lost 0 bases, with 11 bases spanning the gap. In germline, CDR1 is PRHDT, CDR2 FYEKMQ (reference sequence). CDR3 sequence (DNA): TGTGCCAGCAGCGGACTTCCCAGCTCCTACAATGAGCAGTTCTTC. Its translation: CASSGLPSSYNEQFF.

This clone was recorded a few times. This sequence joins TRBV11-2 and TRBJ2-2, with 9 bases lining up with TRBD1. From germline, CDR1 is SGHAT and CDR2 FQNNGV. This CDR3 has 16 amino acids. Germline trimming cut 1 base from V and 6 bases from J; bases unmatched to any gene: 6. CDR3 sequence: CASSLGDRAISGELFF. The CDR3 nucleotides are TGTGCCAGCAGCTTAGGGGACAGGGCAATCTCCGGGGAGCTGTTTTTT.

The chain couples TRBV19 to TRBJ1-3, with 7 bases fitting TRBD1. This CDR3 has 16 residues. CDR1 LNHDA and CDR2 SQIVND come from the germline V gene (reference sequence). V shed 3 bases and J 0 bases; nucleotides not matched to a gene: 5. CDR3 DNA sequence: TGTGCCAGTAGTATTGGAGGGGGCCCCTCTGGAAACACCATATATTTT. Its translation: CASSIGGGPSGNTIYF. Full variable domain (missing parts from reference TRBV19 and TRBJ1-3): DGGITQSPKYLFRKEGQNVTLSCEQNLNHDAMYWYRQDPGQGLRLIYYSQIVNDFQKGDIAEGYSVSREKKESFPLTVTSAQKNPTAFYLCASSIGGGPSGNTIYFGEGSWLTVV.

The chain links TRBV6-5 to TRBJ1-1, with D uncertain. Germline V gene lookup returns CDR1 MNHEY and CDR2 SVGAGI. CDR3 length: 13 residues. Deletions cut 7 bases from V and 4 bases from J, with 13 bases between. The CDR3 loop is CASMFEGVTEAFF. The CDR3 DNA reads TGTGCCAGCATGTTCGAGGGTGTCACTGAAGCTTTCTTT.

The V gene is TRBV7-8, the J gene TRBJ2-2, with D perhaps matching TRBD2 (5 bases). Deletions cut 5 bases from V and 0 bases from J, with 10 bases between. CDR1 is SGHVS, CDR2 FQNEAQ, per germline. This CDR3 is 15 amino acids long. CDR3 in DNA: TGTGCCAGCAGCCCCAGCGGCACGAACACCGGGGAGCTGTTTTTT. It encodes CASSPSGTNTGELFF.

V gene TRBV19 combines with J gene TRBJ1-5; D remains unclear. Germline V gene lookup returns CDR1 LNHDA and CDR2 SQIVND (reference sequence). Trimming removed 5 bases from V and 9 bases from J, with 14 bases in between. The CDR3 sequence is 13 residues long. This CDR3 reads CASSVKNPGPQHF. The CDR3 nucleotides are TGTGCCAGTAGTGTCAAGAATCCAGGGCCCCAGCATTTT.

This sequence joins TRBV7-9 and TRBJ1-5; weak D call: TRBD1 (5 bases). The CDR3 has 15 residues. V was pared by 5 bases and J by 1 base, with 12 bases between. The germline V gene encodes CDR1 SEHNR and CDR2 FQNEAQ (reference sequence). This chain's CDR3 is CASSSYGGSNQPQHF. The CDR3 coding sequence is TGTGCCAGCAGCAGCTACGGGGGAAGCAATCAGCCCCAGCATTTT.

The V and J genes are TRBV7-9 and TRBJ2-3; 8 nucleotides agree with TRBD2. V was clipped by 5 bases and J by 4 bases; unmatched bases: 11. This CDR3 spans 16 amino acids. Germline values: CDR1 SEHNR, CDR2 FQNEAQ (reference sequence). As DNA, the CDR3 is TGTGCCAGCAGCCCCCCCCTCGGGGGGGCGTCAGATACGCAGTATTTT. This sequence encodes CASSPPLGGASDTQYF.

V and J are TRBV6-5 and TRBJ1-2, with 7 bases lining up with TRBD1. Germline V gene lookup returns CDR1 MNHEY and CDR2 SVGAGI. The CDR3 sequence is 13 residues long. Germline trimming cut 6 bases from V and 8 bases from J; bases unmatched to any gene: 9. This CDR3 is CASRHDRDRGYTF. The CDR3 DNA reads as TGTGCCAGCAGACACGACAGGGATCGCGGCTACACCTTC.

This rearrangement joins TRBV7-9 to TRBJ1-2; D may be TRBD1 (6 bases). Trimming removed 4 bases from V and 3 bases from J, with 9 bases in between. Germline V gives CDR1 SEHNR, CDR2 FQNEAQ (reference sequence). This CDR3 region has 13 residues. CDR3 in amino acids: CASSSRTDYGYTF. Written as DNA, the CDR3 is TGTGCCAGCAGCTCCAGGACAGACTATGGCTACACCTTC.

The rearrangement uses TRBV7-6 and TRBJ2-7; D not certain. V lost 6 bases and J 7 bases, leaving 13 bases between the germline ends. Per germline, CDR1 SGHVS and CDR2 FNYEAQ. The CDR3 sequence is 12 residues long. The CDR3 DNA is TGTGCCAGCAGTCGAAATCCCGGGGAGCAGTACTTC. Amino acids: CASSRNPGEQYF.